This is a list of T cell receptor beta chains from one sample in a study of shared clonotypes between healthy human individuals. Here immunoSEQ multiplex PCR was the method, and the copy in TCRdb shows in-frame clones only, minus some. The sample contains around 610,000 clones, about 95% of which appear only once. The sequencing sample was made of naive CD8+ T cells sorted from blood. Receptors were obtained from a woman younger than 45 in good health. Each CDR3 is given with its conserved first and last residue. The order of the fields is V gene, D gene, clone size, J gene, CDR3 protein, CDR3 DNA. The D gene is left open where the match is weak. Some rows have no size entry. The others give once, few or many, or a class for an expanded clone.

TRBV14	NA	NA	TRBJ1-1	CASSQAPLFEAFF	TGTGCCAGCAGCCAAGCACCCTTGTTTGAAGCTTTCTTT
TRBV5-6	NA	NA	TRBJ2-5	CASSLPRTKKETQYF	TGTGCCAGCAGCTTACCGAGGACTAAAAAAGAGACCCAGTACTTC
TRBV11-3	NA	NA	TRBJ2-7	CASSPGTGSSYEQYF	TGTGCCAGCAGTCCGGGGACGGGATCCTCCTACGAGCAGTACTTC
TRBV6-6	TRBD1	NA	TRBJ2-7	CASSLDRGYEQYF	TGTGCCAGCAGCCTCGACAGGGGGTACGAGCAGTACTTC
TRBV10-3	NA	NA	TRBJ2-7	CATVGEQYF	TGTGCCACCGTTGGCGAGCAGTACTTC
TRBV27	NA	few	TRBJ1-1	CASSLFDPGEGPNTEAFF	TGTGCCAGCAGTTTATTTGACCCGGGAGAAGGACCGAACACTGAAGCTTTCTTT
TRBV9	NA	NA	TRBJ1-2	CASSAGGGYTF	TGTGCCAGCAGCGCCGGTGGAGGCTACACCTTC
TRBV7-2	NA	once	TRBJ2-5	CASSPEGGLQETQYF	TGTGCCAGCAGCCCCGAGGGGGGGCTCCAAGAGACCCAGTACTTC
TRBV28	TRBD2	NA	TRBJ2-3	CASREIAGNSDTQYF	TGTGCCAGCAGGGAGATAGCGGGAAATTCAGATACGCAGTATTTT
TRBV2	NA	NA	TRBJ2-7	CASSEPSYEQYF	TGTGCCAGCAGTGAACCCTCCTACGAGCAGTACTTC
TRBV6-1	NA	once	TRBJ1-5	CASSVEKYSNQPQHF	TGTGCCAGCAGTGTTGAGAAGTATAGCAATCAGCCCCAGCATTTT
TRBV28	NA	once	TRBJ1-1	CASSFLGSANTEAFF	TGTGCCAGCAGTTTTCTCGGCAGCGCGAACACTGAAGCTTTCTTT
TRBV10-1	NA	NA	TRBJ1-3	CASSAGVYSGNTIYF	TGCGCCAGCAGTGCCGGGGTTTACTCTGGAAACACCATATATTTT
TRBV5-4	TRBD1	NA	TRBJ1-2	CATYRNGQGFYGYTF	TGTGCCACCTACCGCAACGGACAGGGATTCTATGGCTACACCTTC
TRBV9	NA	once	TRBJ2-1	CASSVAAGSPLYNEQFF	TGTGCCAGCAGCGTAGCTGCGGGGAGCCCTTTGTACAATGAGCAGTTCTTC
TRBV6-5	TRBD2	NA	TRBJ2-7	CASTPGRAGGLEQYF	TGTGCCAGCACCCCCGGTCGAGCGGGAGGGTTAGAGCAGTACTTC
TRBV4-1	NA	NA	TRBJ1-3	CASSQDREGTGNTIYF	TGCGCCAGCAGCCAAGATAGGGAGGGGACTGGAAACACCATATATTTT
TRBV11-2	NA	NA	TRBJ2-7	CASSPIRRWKLHEQYF	TGTGCCAGCAGCCCCATTCGAAGGTGGAAACTCCACGAGCAGTACTTC
TRBV27	NA	NA	TRBJ2-7	CASSLSLAESSYEQYF	TGTGCCAGCAGTCTGTCCTTAGCGGAAAGCTCCTACGAGCAGTACTTC
TRBV7-9	NA	NA	TRBJ1-1	CASSLSTDLNTEAFF	TGTGCCAGCAGCCTCTCGACGGATTTGAACACTGAAGCTTTCTTT
TRBV6-1	TRBD1	NA	TRBJ1-3	CASSGPQGVSGNTIYF	TGTGCCAGCAGTGGCCCCCAGGGGGTATCTGGAAACACCATATATTTT
TRBV19	TRBD2	NA	TRBJ2-3	CASSAGVGTDTQYF	TGTGCCAGTAGTGCGGGAGTCGGGACAGATACGCAGTATTTT
TRBV13	NA	NA	TRBJ2-2	CASSLPEGPFYTGELFF	TGTGCCAGCAGCTTACCAGAGGGCCCCTTTTACACCGGGGAGCTGTTTTTT
TRBV4-1	NA	NA	TRBJ2-6	CASSQARDTYYSGANVLTF	TGCGCCAGCAGCCAGGCCCGGGACACCTATTACTCTGGGGCCAACGTCCTGACTTTC
TRBV2	NA	NA	TRBJ1-1	CASRTPADMNTEAFF	TGTGCCAGCAGGACCCCGGCAGACATGAACACTGAAGCTTTCTTT
TRBV27	TRBD1	NA	TRBJ2-7	CASSTGTGYSPSYEQYF	TGTGCCAGCAGTACCGGGACAGGGTATTCTCCCTCCTACGAGCAGTACTTC
TRBV4-2	NA	NA	TRBJ2-1	CASSHRTGERLTYNEQFF	TGTGCCAGCAGCCACAGAACCGGGGAGCGCCTAACCTACAATGAGCAGTTCTTC
TRBV19	NA	once	TRBJ2-3	CASSMDREGTDTQYF	TGTGCCAGTAGTATGGACAGGGAGGGAACAGATACGCAGTATTTT
TRBV18	TRBD1	NA	TRBJ2-5	CASSPLTGTLDF	TGTGCCAGCTCACCCTTGACAGGGACCCTCGACTTC
TRBV5-1	NA	NA	TRBJ2-7	CASSPDSLFSYEQYF	TGCGCCAGCAGCCCGGACAGCCTGTTCTCCTACGAGCAGTACTTC
TRBV28	NA	NA	TRBJ2-1	CASSFYYEQFF	TGTGCCAGCAGTTTTTACTATGAGCAGTTCTTC
TRBV15	NA	NA	TRBJ1-1	CATSSDRREAFF	TGTGCCACCAGCAGTGATAGACGCGAAGCTTTCTTT
TRBV5-1	TRBD1	NA	TRBJ2-3	CASSLTGDSTDTQYF	TGCGCCAGCAGCTTGACAGGGGATAGCACAGATACGCAGTATTTT
TRBV5-6	NA	NA	TRBJ1-2	CASSPGGLNYGYTF	TGTGCCAGCAGTCCCGGGGGATTAAACTATGGCTACACCTTC
TRBV9	NA	NA	TRBJ2-6	CASSVVPGANVLTF	TGTGCCAGCAGCGTAGTCCCTGGGGCCAACGTCCTGACTTTC
TRBV2	NA	NA	TRBJ2-7	CASSELAGPYEQYF	TGTGCCAGCAGTGAACTAGCTGGACCCTACGAGCAGTACTTC
TRBV5-1	NA	NA	TRBJ2-3	CASSAAGVEFTDTQYF	TGCGCCAGCAGCGCCGCAGGGGTAGAGTTCACAGATACGCAGTATTTT
TRBV10-3	TRBD1	NA	TRBJ1-2	CAIGTGVNYGYTF	TGTGCCATCGGGACAGGAGTTAACTATGGCTACACCTTC
TRBV7-9	NA	NA	TRBJ2-1	CASSLGGVPGPNEQFF	TGTGCCAGCAGCTTAGGGGGGGTCCCCGGACCTAATGAGCAGTTCTTC
TRBV13	NA	NA	TRBJ2-7	CASSSGSRTYEQYF	TGTGCCAGCAGCTCTGGGAGTAGAACCTACGAGCAGTACTTC
TRBV30	NA	NA	TRBJ1-1	CAWSRTENTEAFF	TGTGCCTGGAGTCGGACCGAGAACACTGAAGCTTTCTTT
TRBV19	NA	NA	TRBJ1-2	CASNEGLIYGYTF	TGTGCCAGTAATGAGGGTTTGATCTATGGCTACACCTTC